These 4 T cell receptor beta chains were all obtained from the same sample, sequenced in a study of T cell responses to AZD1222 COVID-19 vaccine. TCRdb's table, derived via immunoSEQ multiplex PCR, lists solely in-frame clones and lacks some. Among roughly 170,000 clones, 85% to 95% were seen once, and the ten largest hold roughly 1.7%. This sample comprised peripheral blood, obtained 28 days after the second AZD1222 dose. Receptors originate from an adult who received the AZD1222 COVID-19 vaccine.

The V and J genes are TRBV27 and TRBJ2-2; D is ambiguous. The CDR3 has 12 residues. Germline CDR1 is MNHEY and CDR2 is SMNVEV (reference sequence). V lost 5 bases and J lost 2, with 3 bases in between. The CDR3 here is CASSHNTGELFF. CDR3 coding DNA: TGTGCCAGCAGTCACAACACCGGGGAGCTGTTTTTT.

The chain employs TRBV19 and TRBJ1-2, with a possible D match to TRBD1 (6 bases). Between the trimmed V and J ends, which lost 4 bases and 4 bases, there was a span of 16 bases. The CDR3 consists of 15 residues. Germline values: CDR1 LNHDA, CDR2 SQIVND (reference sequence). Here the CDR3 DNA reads TGTGCCAGTAGTACTGGGACATCAACCCCCTATGGCTACACCTTC. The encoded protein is CASSTGTSTPYGYTF.

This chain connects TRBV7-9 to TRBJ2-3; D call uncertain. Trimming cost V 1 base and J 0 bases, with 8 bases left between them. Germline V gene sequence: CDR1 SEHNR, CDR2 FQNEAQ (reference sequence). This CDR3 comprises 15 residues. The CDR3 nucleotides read TGTGCCAGCAGCTTAGTTCGTACTAGCACAGATACGCAGTATTTT. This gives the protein CASSLVRTSTDTQYF.

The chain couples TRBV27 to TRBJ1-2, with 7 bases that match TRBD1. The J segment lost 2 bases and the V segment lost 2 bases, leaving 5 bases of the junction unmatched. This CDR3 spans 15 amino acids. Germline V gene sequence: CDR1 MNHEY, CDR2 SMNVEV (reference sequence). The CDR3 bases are TGTGCCAGCAGTTTAGCAGGGGGTGTGAACTATGGCTACACCTTC. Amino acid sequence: CASSLAGGVNYGYTF.